This T cell receptor beta chain was recovered during a study of Ad26.COV2.S vaccination and SARS-CoV-2 variants. Study-wide results and caveats: Spike-specific TCR breadth was greater after Ad26.COV2.S than placebo. People who got the vaccine or the placebo had similar non-spike TCR breadth.

As to treatment: around 19 received Ad26.COV2.S at low or high dose, single or two shots; about 5 received placebo; per-sample allocation not given. Collection of the samples took place on day 63 after the first injection of vaccine or placebo. Only a few counts were recorded for this clone. Its antigen remains unknown. Produced via immunoSEQ multiplex PCR; TCRdb's table is partial and in-frame only. The data contain roughly 380,000 clones, approximately 87% of them seen just once; the ten biggest clones take up 3.5% to 4%. The CDR3 is 14 residues long. Germline V gene sequence: CDR1 SNHLY, CDR2 FYNNEI. V lost 3 bases to trimming and J lost 5 bases, with 11 bases between them.

The input for sequencing was peripheral blood, taken in a trial of Ad26.COV2.S vaccine versus placebo. The TCR originated in a person between 18 and 65 years old who received the Ad26.COV2.S COVID-19 vaccine or a placebo. The V and J genes are TRBV2 and TRBJ2-1; TRBD1 might be the D (6 bases). The CDR3: CASSDNGGHNEQFF. The CDR3 region has the DNA TGTGCCAGCAGTGATAATGGGGGCCACAATGAGCAGTTCTTC.